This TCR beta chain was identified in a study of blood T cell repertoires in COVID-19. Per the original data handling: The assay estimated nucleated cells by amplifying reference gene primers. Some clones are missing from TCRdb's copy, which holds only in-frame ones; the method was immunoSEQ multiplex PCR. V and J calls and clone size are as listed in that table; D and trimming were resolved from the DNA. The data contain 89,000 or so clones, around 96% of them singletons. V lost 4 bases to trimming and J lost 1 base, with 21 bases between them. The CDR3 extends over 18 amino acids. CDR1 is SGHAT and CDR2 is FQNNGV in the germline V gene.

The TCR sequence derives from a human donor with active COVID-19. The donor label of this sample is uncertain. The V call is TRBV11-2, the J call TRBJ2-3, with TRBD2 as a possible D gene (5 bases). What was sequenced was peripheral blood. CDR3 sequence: CASSSGLYQRSGTDTQYF. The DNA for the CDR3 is TGTGCCAGCAGCTCCGGGTTGTATCAGCGGAGCGGCACAGATACGCAGTATTTT.